These T cell receptor beta chains were read from a single sample in a study of CD8+ T cells in alopecia areata. Produced via immunoSEQ multiplex PCR; TCRdb's table is partial and in-frame only. Of over 150,000 clones listed, approximately 59% were seen once; the top ten hold 14% to 15%. Sample: CD4+ T cells sorted from blood, taken at week 0. Receptor source: a human donor with alopecia areata. Each CDR3 is given with its conserved first and last residue. Each record gives: CDR3 DNA, CDR3 protein, V gene, clone size, D gene, CDR3 length, J gene. The D gene is left open where the match is weak. Clone size, where shown, is once, few, many, or a class for clones that have expanded.

CDR3nt: TGCAGCGTTGAATTAAAGGGAGGGGGAGAAGCTTTCTTT; CDR3aa: CSVELKGGGEAFF; v_gene: TRBV29-1; abundance: few; d_gene: NA; len: 13; j_gene: TRBJ1-1
CDR3nt: TGTGCCATCAGGCCTGCTAGAAACCAGTACGAGCAGTACTTC; CDR3aa: CAIRPARNQYEQYF; v_gene: TRBV10-3; abundance: few; d_gene: NA; len: 14; j_gene: TRBJ2-7
CDR3nt: TGTGCCAGCAGCGTGGAGCAGGGAAAGGGCACAGATACGCAGTATTTT; CDR3aa: CASSVEQGKGTDTQYF; v_gene: TRBV5-5; abundance: few; d_gene: NA; len: 16; j_gene: TRBJ2-3
CDR3nt: TGCGCCAGCAGCCCAGACTACTATGGCTACACCTTC; CDR3aa: CASSPDYYGYTF; v_gene: TRBV5-1; abundance: few; d_gene: NA; len: 12; j_gene: TRBJ1-2
CDR3nt: TGTGCCAGCTCACCCCTGGCGGGTTCCTACGAGCAGTACTTC; CDR3aa: CASSPLAGSYEQYF; v_gene: TRBV18; abundance: many; d_gene: NA; len: 14; j_gene: TRBJ2-7
CDR3nt: TGTGCCAGCAGCAAAGACGGGATATTCCTCCACTTT; CDR3aa: CASSKDGIFLHF; v_gene: TRBV6-5; abundance: few; d_gene: NA; len: 12; j_gene: TRBJ1-6
CDR3nt: TGCAGCGCCATCCAGGTTGGTGACGAGCAGTACTTC; CDR3aa: CSAIQVGDEQYF; v_gene: TRBV29-1; abundance: few; d_gene: NA; len: 12; j_gene: TRBJ2-7
CDR3nt: TGCAGCGTTGTTCAAGAGACCCAGTACTTC; CDR3aa: CSVVQETQYF; v_gene: TRBV29-1; abundance: NA; d_gene: NA; len: 10; j_gene: TRBJ2-5
CDR3nt: TGTGCCAGCAGTCCGGGCGATTATGGCTACACCTTC; CDR3aa: CASSPGDYGYTF; v_gene: TRBV28; abundance: once; d_gene: NA; len: 12; j_gene: TRBJ1-2
CDR3nt: TGTGCCACCAGCATTCTTGGACAGGGCACGAACACTGAAGCTTTCTTT; CDR3aa: CATSILGQGTNTEAFF; v_gene: TRBV15; abundance: NA; d_gene: TRBD1; len: 16; j_gene: TRBJ1-1
CDR3nt: TGTGCCAGCAGCTTCCCGGGTGGCACCGGGGAGCTGTTTTTT; CDR3aa: CASSFPGGTGELFF; v_gene: TRBV11-3; abundance: NA; d_gene: NA; len: 14; j_gene: TRBJ2-2
CDR3nt: TGTGCCTGGAGTGACCTAGCGGGAGGAGAGACCCAGTACTTC; CDR3aa: CAWSDLAGGETQYF; v_gene: TRBV30; abundance: once; d_gene: TRBD2; len: 14; j_gene: TRBJ2-5
CDR3nt: TGCAGCGTTGGACAAGAGACCCAGTACTTC; CDR3aa: CSVGQETQYF; v_gene: TRBV29-1; abundance: NA; d_gene: NA; len: 10; j_gene: TRBJ2-5
CDR3nt: TGTGCCAGCTCACCGTTGGACAGAGAACCTAACTATGGCTACACCTTC; CDR3aa: CASSPLDREPNYGYTF; v_gene: TRBV18; abundance: few; d_gene: NA; len: 16; j_gene: TRBJ1-2
CDR3nt: TGTGCCAGCAGCCCCCCGACGGCCCGCGGGGAAAAGAACACTGAAGCTTTCTTT; CDR3aa: CASSPPTARGEKNTEAFF; v_gene: TRBV12-1; abundance: few; d_gene: NA; len: 18; j_gene: TRBJ1-1
CDR3nt: TGTGCCAGCAGCCCGCTACAGTACAATGAGCAGTTCTTC; CDR3aa: CASSPLQYNEQFF; v_gene: TRBV11-1; abundance: NA; d_gene: NA; len: 13; j_gene: TRBJ2-1
CDR3nt: TGTGCCATCAGTGAGTTCGGGCAGAACACTGAAGCTTTCTTT; CDR3aa: CAISEFGQNTEAFF; v_gene: TRBV10-3; abundance: NA; d_gene: NA; len: 14; j_gene: TRBJ1-1
CDR3nt: TGTGCCAGCAGCCGGGTTAGGGGAGAGACCCAGTACTTC; CDR3aa: CASSRVRGETQYF; v_gene: TRBV11-1; abundance: NA; d_gene: NA; len: 13; j_gene: TRBJ2-5
CDR3nt: TGCGCCAGCAGCCCTCCCCCGACGCGGGGCCTCGAAAAACTGTTTTTT; CDR3aa: CASSPPPTRGLEKLFF; v_gene: TRBV4-1; abundance: once; d_gene: NA; len: 16; j_gene: TRBJ1-4
CDR3nt: TGTGCCAGCAGTGGGGTAGGGGTAGCTTTCTTT; CDR3aa: CASSGVGVAFF; v_gene: TRBV25-1; abundance: NA; d_gene: NA; len: 11; j_gene: TRBJ1-1
CDR3nt: TGTGCCAGCAGTTCACCAGGGTCGGAGACCCAGTACTTC; CDR3aa: CASSSPGSETQYF; v_gene: TRBV6-5; abundance: once; d_gene: NA; len: 13; j_gene: TRBJ2-5
CDR3nt: TGCAGCGTTGGGACACTACCTAATGAAAAACTGTTTTTT; CDR3aa: CSVGTLPNEKLFF; v_gene: TRBV29-1; abundance: NA; d_gene: NA; len: 13; j_gene: TRBJ1-4
CDR3nt: TGTGCCTGGAGGCCTAACGGGAACACTGAAGCTTTCTTT; CDR3aa: CAWRPNGNTEAFF; v_gene: TRBV30; abundance: NA; d_gene: NA; len: 13; j_gene: TRBJ1-1
CDR3nt: TGTGCCAGTAGTATCGGGGGACAGGGACCCACTGAAGCTTTCTTT; CDR3aa: CASSIGGQGPTEAFF; v_gene: TRBV19; abundance: NA; d_gene: TRBD1; len: 15; j_gene: TRBJ1-1
CDR3nt: TGCAGCGTTGAGGTACAGGGCCGCTCCTACGAGCAGTACTTC; CDR3aa: CSVEVQGRSYEQYF; v_gene: TRBV29-1; abundance: once; d_gene: NA; len: 14; j_gene: TRBJ2-7
CDR3nt: TGTGCCATCAGTGAGGCTGATAGCAATCAGCCCCAGCATTTT; CDR3aa: CAISEADSNQPQHF; v_gene: TRBV10-3; abundance: NA; d_gene: NA; len: 14; j_gene: TRBJ1-5
CDR3nt: TGTGCCACCAGCAGAGTTAACTTCCGCGCAGGATTAGGCTACACCTTC; CDR3aa: CATSRVNFRAGLGYTF; v_gene: TRBV15; abundance: NA; d_gene: NA; len: 16; j_gene: TRBJ1-2
CDR3nt: TGCAGCGTCGGGACAGGGGGGAACACTGAAGCTTTCTTT; CDR3aa: CSVGTGGNTEAFF; v_gene: TRBV29-1; abundance: NA; d_gene: TRBD1; len: 13; j_gene: TRBJ1-1